This T cell receptor (beta chain) was retrieved from a study of cytomegalovirus exposure and HLA in healthy donors (dated by TCRdb to 2015 to 2018). Study-level background: An earlier analysis of several hundred of the donors reported 276 Gb of sequence data and some 100 million unique TCR beta sequences from some 180 million T cells. A later analysis re-examined previously published TCR beta repertoires from roughly 650 donors and added high-resolution HLA genotyping to investigate patterns of TCR occurrence. Rather than using new phenotypic data, the later analysis identified candidate immune exposures from TCR beta sequences and from how often those sequences occurred across donors. Across about 370 genotyped donors of the cohort, an average of about 220,000 unique TCR beta nucleotide sequences per donor were sequenced, and approximately 17% of those sequences were non-productive. An early release covering just under 650 HLA-typed donors comprised roughly 300 gigabases of sequencing data and tens of millions of unique TCR sequences. Class I and class II HLA loci were covered by the typing at four-digit resolution. In addition to the first cohort of 666 subjects, a separate validation cohort of 120 different subjects was used. Because of strong linkage in the cohort, five DR-DQ haplotypes were treated as single units for association and clustering. Typing coverage varied by locus: about 620-630 donors for A, B, C, DRB1 and DQB1; under 550 for DQA1; over 600 for DPA1; under 490 for DPB1. Donor age, sex, ethnicity and CMV serostatus were compiled alongside the repertoire data. To decide whether each TCR beta V gene segment behaved as functional or pseudogenic, an earlier analysis of approximately 620 of the donors relied on high-throughput TCR beta sequencing. The study profiled the T cell repertoires of under 700 subjects by immunosequencing and related them to cytomegalovirus serostatus. A later genetic analysis took genome-wide SNP genotypes for about 60% of the roughly 670 donors and used that subset as a discovery cohort. Every discovery cohort repertoire had been produced on one sequencing platform. Of the roughly 400 genotyped donors, around 81% fell in the genetic ancestry cluster associated with self-reported Caucasian donors. High-throughput TCR immunosequencing, statistical association of individual TCRs with disease status, and machine learning were combined to predict cytomegalovirus infection status. The aim of the study was to test whether cataloging public T cell receptors could identify signatures of past pathogen exposure. General study outcomes and caveats: A later analysis found that HLA-associated TCR beta chains were more clonally expanded and had lower generation probabilities than equally common non-associated chains. This cohort had only TCR beta chains sequenced, and the lack of alpha or paired-chain data limited which features could be detected. CMV serostatus was the only immune exposure information available for the cohort. A later analysis found that TCR association rates varied across HLA loci, with DRB1 alleles showing the most associated TCRs and HLA-C alleles the fewest. Most TCR sequences were seen in very few donors, while some public TCRs were found in many individuals. A group of highly shared sequence variants was considered likely to be a technical artifact of the sequencing pipeline. A total of 164 TCR beta chains were listed by the study as associated with cytomegalovirus. Sequencing depth was assumed to be roughly uniform across donors in the presence/absence analyses, though that assumption may not hold. A further reported finding was that TCR beta sequences accurately predicted the HLA-A and HLA-B alleles for most subjects in the first cohort. According to a later genetic analysis, donors in an Asian-associated ancestry cluster had fewer N-insertions in productive TCRs than the roughly 660-donor mean. Assigning TCR associations to individual alleles was difficult when HLA alleles, especially DR and DQ, strongly co-occurred. The 87-base-pair reads could not distinguish some IMGT-functional V segments, including TRBV6-2 and TRBV6-3, so those segments were excluded. A later analysis associated 15,000 to 20,000 TCR beta sequences with specific HLA alleles at a false discovery rate of 0.05. Most CMV-associated TCR beta chains appeared to be HLA-restricted in a later analysis, and the HLA associations seemed to be driven largely by CMV exposure. Linkage disequilibrium might explain the correlated functional status among segregating V segments, but an unknown experimental factor could not be ruled out. The classifier was reported to diagnose cytomegalovirus status with high specificity and sensitivity in both the original and validation cohorts. The earlier analysis of some 560 of the donors excluded fewer than 20 rarely observed V segments, including chromosome 9 orphons, because counts were too low. In an earlier analysis of fewer than 700 of the donors, most TCR beta V segments appeared in productive rearrangements about 90% or about 30% of the time, broadly matching IMGT annotations. HLA typing was unavailable for some donors at each locus, so association tests used only the typed subset. V-gene and J-gene trimming of TCR beta chains was associated with a missense DCLRE1C variant in a later genetic analysis, and the association was replicated in an independent cohort. Several of the top co-occurrence clusters appeared to be linked to parvovirus B19, influenza, CMV and Epstein-Barr virus, according to a later analysis. It was suggested by the authors that the approach could potentially be generalized to other disease states and immunological phenotypes. In vitro tests confirmed that three of the cytomegalovirus-associated TCR beta chains recognize cytomegalovirus antigens.

The library was generated by the immunoSEQ multiplex PCR assay. A mixture of 60 forward primers for TCR Vbeta segments and 13 reverse primers for TCR Jbeta segments was used in the multiplex PCR. Amplification of the CDR3 region of rearranged TCR beta genes was performed with a multiplex PCR assay on genomic DNA. On the Illumina HiSeq System, the amplified TCR beta libraries were sequenced as 87-base-pair reads. The study's processing was this. In a later analysis, some 80 million unique TCR beta chains were counted across the roughly 610 repertoires, and roughly 10 million of these chains were shared by at least two donors. A nearest-neighbor algorithm error-corrected the raw reads and collapsed the reads into unique sequences, merging closely related sequences to remove PCR and sequencing errors. V, D and J gene segments were assigned by aligning CDR3 sequences to IMGT reference sequences. For a sequence to be retained, at least a six-nucleotide match to both a V gene segment and a J gene segment was required. Rearrangements were called productive when the CDR3 lacked stop codons and stayed in frame with V and J; all others were non-productive. Following IMGT convention, CDR3 was defined as the stretch from the second conserved V-encoded cysteine up to the conserved J-encoded phenylalanine. In an earlier analysis of around 600 of the donors, sequences lacking an unambiguous match to a single V gene segment were excluded. An earlier analysis of 500 to 600 of the donors classified V segments as functional when productive rearrangements were above 56.7% and as segregating when the standard deviation between donors was above 5%. A statistical classification framework was built to diagnose cytomegalovirus status from the catalog of TCR beta chain sequences. In a later analysis, TCR nucleotide sequences were compared against IMGT/GENE-DB human TR gene sequences so that V and J genes could be assigned. The TCRdist pipeline was used in a later analysis to assign CDR3 sequences and most-parsimonious VDJ recombination scenarios. In a later analysis, each TCR beta chain was defined by its CDR3 amino acid sequence together with its V-gene family, and reads without a unique V-gene family were excluded. As a way to deal with suspected cross-contamination and a sequencing artifact, a later analysis dropped 450 to 700 nucleotide sequences that were highly shared and had low generation probability. In a later analysis, a clonal expansion index for each public chain was calculated from normalized within-repertoire ranks of inferred template counts. Generation probabilities in a later analysis came from a VDJ recombination model fitted to out-of-frame rearrangements, and those results were checked against IGoR. A later analysis scored TCR-TCR, TCR-HLA and TCR-CMV co-occurrence with hypergeometric tests, applying a repertoire-size bias correction to TCR pairs. False discovery rates were estimated in a later analysis by permuting HLA or CMV assignments 20 times. In a later analysis, co-occurring TCRs were grouped using DBSCAN, with TCRdist sequence similarity added in when clustering inside HLA-allele-positive subsets. Co-occurrence clustering excluded repertoires with fewer than 30,000 or more than 120,000 public chains, plus five with anomalous nucleotide sharing. TCRdb's version of the immuneACCESS table is confined to in-frame rearrangements and falls short of the full clone set. An unresolved V gene accounts for under half of the shortfall where checked; the remainder is of unknown origin. V, J and clone size are taken as reported in that table, and D and trimming were inferred from the DNA itself. The sample table records fewer than 200,000 clones; under 85% of these occur just once. 2% to 2.5% of the sample lies in the top ten.

The cohort consisted of some 730 healthy bone marrow donors. Cohort members were all nominally healthy when sampled, although unrecorded immune exposures were likely present. Of the approximately 620 cohort members, 289 had a positive CMV serostatus and approximately 370 had a negative one, while no CMV serostatus was recorded for the donor. A peripheral blood sample was provided by each donor, and peripheral blood mononuclear cells were used for TCR beta sequencing. Genomic DNA extraction from the blood cell samples was performed with the Qiagen DNeasy Blood Extraction Kit. On this clone itself: Its antigen remains unidentified. One base away there is no much larger clone; base qualities are not given.

The CDR3 starts with the cysteine, ends with the phenylalanine, and has 16 residues. This entry keeps only the CDR3 DNA: 48 bases, framed from base 1. The CDR1 and CDR2 encoded by the germline V gene (reference sequence) are PRHDT and FYEKMQ. V is trimmed back by 5 bases and J by 4 bases, and the junction contains 7 bases that no gene match accounts for. Sequenced input: PBMCs. This clonotype was obtained from a human donor in good health. The chain is encoded by TRBV13 joined to TRBJ2-3; 12 nucleotides in the junction match TRBD2. The DNA sequence is as follows: TGTGCCAGCAGCGCCCTACTAGCGGGGGGCGCAGATACGCAGTATTTT. The translation is CASSALLAGGADTQYF. Full variable domain (CDR3 extended with the reference TRBV13 and TRBJ2-3 proteins): AAGVIQSPRHLIKEKRETATLKCYPIPRHDTVYWYQQGPGQDPQFLISFYEKMQSDKGSIPDRFSAQQFSDYHSELNMSSLELGDSALYFCASSALLAGGADTQYFGPGTRLTVL.